This T cell receptor (beta chain) was retrieved from a study of tumor-infiltrating T cells and Merkel cell polyomavirus. Study overall: The study examined CD8+ T cells specific for the Merkel cell polyomavirus KLL epitope. Median follow-up was about 3 years, ranging from roughly 1.1 to 6.0 years. General study findings and limits: Tumors with about 5-108 versus 0-3 unique KLL-specific clonotypes showed a significant MCC-specific survival advantage.

As for this clone: No antigen is known for it.

Profiled with immunoSEQ multiplex PCR; TCRdb holds only in-frame clones, not every one. In the table there are 2,000 to 2,500 clones, approximately 98% of which are singletons. The CDR3 sequence is 14 residues long. From germline, CDR1 is SGDLS and CDR2 YYNGEE. The ends were cut back, 10 bases at V and 5 bases at J, with 20 bases in the middle. Robust Merkel cell polyomavirus Large T antigen positivity by immunohistochemistry was seen in all patients' tumors. Patients had KLL-tetramer+ cells above 0.04% of CD8+ T cells. The median patient age was approximately 65 (range roughly 45 to 80); all Caucasian.

Sequencing was done on a sample of lymph node tissue. The gene calls are TRBV9 and TRBJ2-3; tentatively, D is TRBD2 (5 bases). This clonotype was obtained from a man aged 65-85 years with Merkel cell carcinoma. In nucleotides, the CDR3 is TGTGCCTCTAAAAGAGCGCCAGCGGAAGATACGCAGTATTTT. Translating gives CASKRAPAEDTQYF. Variable domain in full (rest from reference TRBV9 and TRBJ2-3): DSGVTQTPKHLITATGQRVTLRCSPRSGDLSVYWYQQSLDQGLQFLIQYYNGEERAKGNILERFSAQQFPDLHSELNLSSLELGDSALYFCASKRAPAEDTQYFGPGTRLTVL.